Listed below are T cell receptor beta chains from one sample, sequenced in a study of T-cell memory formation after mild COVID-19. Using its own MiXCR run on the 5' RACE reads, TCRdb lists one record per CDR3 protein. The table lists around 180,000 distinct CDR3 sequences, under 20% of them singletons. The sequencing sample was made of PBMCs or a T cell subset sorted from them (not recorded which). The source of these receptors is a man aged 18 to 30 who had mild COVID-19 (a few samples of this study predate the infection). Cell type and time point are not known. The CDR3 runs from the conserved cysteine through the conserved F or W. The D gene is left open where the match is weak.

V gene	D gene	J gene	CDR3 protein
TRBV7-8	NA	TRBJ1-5	CASSSQGIRRNQPQHF
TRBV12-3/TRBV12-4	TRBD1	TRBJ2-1	CASRLQGAAYNEQFF
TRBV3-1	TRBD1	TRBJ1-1	CASSQAGQVTEAFF
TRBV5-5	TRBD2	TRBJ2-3	CASSLVGTSGAITDTQYF
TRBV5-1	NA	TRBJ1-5	CASSLEWGSNQPQHF
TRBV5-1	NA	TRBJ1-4	CASSDFQGRELFF
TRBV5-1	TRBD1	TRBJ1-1	CASRQGHTEAFF
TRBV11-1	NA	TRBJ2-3	CASIASPGLGDTQYF
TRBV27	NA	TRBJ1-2	CASSSFGPFSGYTF
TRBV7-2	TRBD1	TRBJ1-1	CASSYTRQGARAFF
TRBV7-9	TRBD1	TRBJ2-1	CASSWDRGTYNEQFF
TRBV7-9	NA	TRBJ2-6	CASSLRRIRGPLYSGANVLTF
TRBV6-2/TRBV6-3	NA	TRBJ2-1	CASINAGTFNEQFF
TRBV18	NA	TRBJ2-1	CASSKGDNEQFF
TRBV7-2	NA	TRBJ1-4	CASSFTGYEKLFF
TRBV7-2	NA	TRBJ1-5	CASTRGANQPQHF
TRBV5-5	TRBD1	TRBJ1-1	CASSVGTGGRWNTEAFF